This record looks at one T cell receptor beta chain sequence and its context. Its cognate antigen is unknown. The sample originates from a study of cytomegalovirus exposure and HLA in healthy donors. At the level of the study: Samples from HLA-typed donors yielded around 85 million unique TCRs in an early data release. Most genotyped donors, roughly 80% of about 360, had Caucasian-associated genetic ancestry.

Findings and caveats of the study: Common viral pathogens (according to a later analysis) appeared linked to several of the most significant clusters.

This CDR3 spans 16 amino acids. Germline V CDR1 and CDR2: SGDLS, YYNGEE. V gave up 0 bases and J gave up 5 bases; unmatched junction bases: 7. Participants comprised healthy donors of bone marrow. The PCR employed 60 Vbeta primers together with 13 Jbeta primers. Measured with immunoSEQ multiplex PCR; TCRdb has only the in-frame clones, and not every one. The sample table sets out around 30,000 clones. Specimen: PBMCs. The chain combines TRBV9 with TRBJ2-5; 10 bases are shared with TRBD1. The sequence was collected from a man in his thirties or forties in good health and CMV-seronegative. CDR3 bases: TGTGCCAGCAGCGTAGCCCCGACAGGGGGCGGTGAGACCCAGTACTTC. Translated, it gives CASSVAPTGGGETQYF.